The next 32 T cell receptor beta chains were all read from a single sample in a study of blood T cell repertoires in COVID-19. Assay: immunoSEQ multiplex PCR; the TCRdb copy retains only in-frame clones and omits some. The sample has 250,000 or so clones; 80% to 85% are singletons. The sequencing input was PBMCs or T cells enriched from blood (not recorded which). These receptor sequences come from a man between 50 and 59 years old who had recovered from COVID-19.

The V and J genes are TRBV18 and TRBJ2-1; a possible D gene is TRBD2 (5 bases). This CDR3 region has 14 residues. Germline V gives CDR1 KGHSH, CDR2 LQKENI. V gave up 7 bases and J gave up 9 bases, with 19 bases separating them. The CDR3 sequence: CASFVSGKIGEQFF. The CDR3, as DNA: TGTGCCAGCTTTGTGTCGGGGAAGATCGGTGAGCAGTTCTTC.

The chain is built from TRBV4-2 and TRBJ1-2, with D tentatively TRBD1 (6 bases). The V and J ends lost 4 bases and 0 bases respectively, with 15 bases between them. Germline CDR1 reads LGHNA; CDR2 reads YNFKEQ. CDR3 length: 16 amino acids. The CDR3: CASSLEGGSPNYGYTF. As DNA, the CDR3 is TGTGCCAGCAGCCTAGAGGGGGGTTCCCCTAACTATGGCTACACCTTC.

This chain uses TRBV28 with TRBJ2-3; 7 bases line up with TRBD1. With 6 bases clipped from V and 3 bases from J, the junction kept 9 bases outside the gene matches. This CDR3 spans 15 amino acids. The germline V gene has CDR1 MDHEN and CDR2 SYDVKM. The DNA for the CDR3 is TGTGCCAGCAGGGACAGGACCGGGGAAACAGATACGCAGTATTTT. It codes for CASRDRTGETDTQYF.

The V gene is TRBV11-2, the J gene TRBJ2-1, with 7 bases lining up with TRBD2. The germline CDR1 and CDR2 sequences are SGHAT and FQNNGV. V shed 7 bases, J shed 6 bases, and the junction held 0 bases outside the gene matches. This CDR3 has 11 residues. The chain's CDR3 is CASTGGNEQFF. Written as DNA, the CDR3 is TGTGCCAGCACGGGGGGCAATGAGCAGTTCTTC. Full variable domain (outside the CDR3, taken from reference TRBV11-2 and TRBJ2-1): EAGVAQSPRYKIIEKRQSVAFWCNPISGHATLYWYQQILGQGPKLLIQFQNNGVVDDSQLPKDRFSAERLKGVDSTLKIQPAKLEDSAVYLCASTGGNEQFFGPGTRLTVL.

The V gene is TRBV9, the J gene TRBJ1-6, with 7 bases identical to TRBD1. In germline, CDR1 is SGDLS, CDR2 YYNGEE. The CDR3 has 15 amino acids. The trim removed 0 bases at V and 7 bases at J, leaving 4 bases unmatched. The DNA for the CDR3 is TGTGCCAGCAGCGTAGATGGGACAGTCAATTCACCCCTCCACTTT. Translation gives CASSVDGTVNSPLHF.

This sequence joins TRBV2 and TRBJ2-3; tentatively, D is TRBD1 (5 bases). Trimming removed 6 bases from V and 0 bases from J, with 16 bases in between. Germline V lookup: CDR1 SNHLY, CDR2 FYNNEI. The CDR3 totals 16 residues. CDR3 protein: CASRLRQYPSTDTQYF. CDR3 coding DNA: TGTGCCAGCAGATTGAGACAGTATCCTAGCACAGATACGCAGTATTTT.

This rearrangement joins TRBV5-6 to TRBJ1-5; the D gene is possibly TRBD1 (5 bases). CDR1 and CDR2 (germline): SGHDT, YYEEEE. The CDR3 totals 15 residues. The V end lost 1 base, the J end lost 9 bases, and 17 bases lay between the germline ends. The CDR3 protein is CASSLQGQPLGPQHF. The DNA for the CDR3 is TGTGCCAGCAGCTTGCAAGGACAACCTCTCGGGCCCCAGCATTTT.

CDR3 in DNA: TGTGCCAGCAGCCTGGGACTAACTTCCTACGAGCAGTACTTC. This encodes CASSLGLTSYEQYF. The chain employs TRBV28 and TRBJ2-7; 7 nucleotides agree with TRBD2. The CDR3 consists of 14 residues. Unmatched junction bases numbered 6, after V lost 6 bases and J lost 1 base. CDR1 is MDHEN, CDR2 SYDVKM, per germline.

The sample holds a few counts of this clone. Here the CDR3 DNA reads TGTGCCAGTAGTGTCGCCGGGACAGGGGGTAGGGATGAGCAGTTCTTC. Encoded protein: CASSVAGTGGRDEQFF. V usage is TRBV19 and J usage is TRBJ2-1; 11 bases match TRBD1. CDR3 length: 16 amino acids. The ends lost 5 bases at V and 8 bases at J; junction bases unmatched: 11. CDR1 and CDR2 (germline): LNHDA, SQIVND (reference sequence).

The V call is TRBV10-1, the J call TRBJ2-3; 9 bases align to TRBD2. V dropped 1 base and J dropped 2; count of bases not matched to a gene: 4. Germline CDR1 is WNHNN and CDR2 is SYGVQD (reference sequence). The CDR3 length is 16 residues. CDR3 amino acids: CASSEWAGGHTDTQYF. DNA for the CDR3: TGCGCCAGCAGTGAGTGGGCGGGGGGGCACACAGATACGCAGTATTTT.

The chain uses TRBV30 and TRBJ1-1; weak D call: TRBD1 (5 bases). Trimming removed 7 bases at V and 1 base at J, with 7 bases between. Germline-derived CDR1 and CDR2 are GTSNPN and SVGIG (reference sequence). The CDR3 is made up of 11 amino acids. CDR3 sequence: CAYDRNTEAFF. The CDR3 DNA is TGTGCCTATGACAGGAACACTGAAGCTTTCTTT.

V gene TRBV7-9 combines with J gene TRBJ1-1, with D possibly matching TRBD1 (6 bases). CDR3 length: 16 residues. V was shortened by 10 bases and J by 2 bases, with 23 bases between the two germline ends. The V gene's germline CDR1 is SEHNR and CDR2 FQNEAQ (reference sequence). CDR3 protein: CATHGGALSTNTEAFF. The CDR3 nucleotides are TGTGCCACCCACGGGGGGGCCCTCAGCACAAACACTGAAGCTTTCTTT.

The sample holds a few counts of this clone. This CDR3 reads CASSQSDTAGQPQHF. CDR3 bases: TGTGCCAGCAGCCAATCGGACACGGCCGGTCAGCCCCAGCATTTT. The chain links TRBV7-2 to TRBJ1-5; D may be TRBD1 (5 bases). Germline CDR1 reads SGHTA; CDR2 reads FQGNSA. There are 15 residues in the CDR3. The V and J ends lost 5 bases and 6 bases respectively, with 17 bases between them.

The J gene is TRBJ2-1, the V gene TRBV10-2; unclear D gene. The CDR3 runs to 11 residues. V was trimmed by 6 bases and J by 4 bases, leaving 4 bases between them. Germline-derived CDR1 and CDR2 are WSHSY and SAAADI. CDR3 sequence (DNA): TGCGCCAGCAGCCCTTACAATGAGCAGTTCTTC. Protein sequence: CASSPYNEQFF.

The J gene is TRBJ2-2, the V gene TRBV6-2 or TRBV6-3, with D unclear. CDR1 and CDR2 from the germline V gene are MNHEY and SVGEGT. Trimming stripped 5 bases from V and 7 bases from J, with 8 bases between. The CDR3 loop spans 12 amino acids. CDR3 loop: CASSVQHGELFF. Written as DNA, the CDR3 is TGTGCCAGCAGTGTACAGCACGGGGAGCTGTTTTTT.

This clone was picked up a small number of times. The chain joins TRBV10-3 to TRBJ1-4; D not resolved. The CDR3 length is 15 residues. The germline CDR1 and CDR2 sequences are ENHRY and SYGVKD. Trimming removed 2 bases at V and 3 bases at J, with 10 bases between. The CDR3 loop is CAISEGRRANEKLFF. The CDR3 DNA reads as TGTGCCATCAGTGAGGGCAGGCGGGCTAATGAAAAACTGTTTTTT.

The V call is TRBV5-8, the J call TRBJ2-5; tentatively, D is TRBD1 (6 bases). This CDR3 is built from 12 residues. Germline-derived CDR1 and CDR2 are SGHTS and YDEGEE. V was cut by 3 bases and J by 5 bases, with 8 bases left in between. CDR3 sequence reads: CASSSQGETQYF. In DNA form, the CDR3 reads TGTGCCAGCAGCTCACAGGGTGAGACCCAGTACTTC.

The rearrangement links TRBV2 to TRBJ2-1; 11 bases line up with TRBD2. The V gene end was trimmed by 6 bases and the J gene end by 6 bases; junction bases not matched to a gene: 10. From germline, CDR1 is SNHLY and CDR2 FYNNEI. This CDR3 is 16 amino acids long. CDR3: CASSETTSGGLNEQFF. CDR3 bases: TGTGCCAGCAGCGAAACAACTAGCGGGGGCCTCAATGAGCAGTTCTTC.

The rearrangement joins TRBV3-1 (or the pseudogene TRBV3-2) to TRBJ2-1; 9 bases line up with TRBD1. Per germline, CDR1 LGHDT and CDR2 YNNKEL (reference sequence). The CDR3 covers 16 residues. V shed 1 base and J 6 bases; nucleotides not matched to a gene: 7. The CDR3 DNA sequence: TGTGCCAGCAGCCAAGTCCCCGGACAGGGGAGCAATGAGCAGTTCTTC. Translation: CASSQVPGQGSNEQFF.

J is TRBJ1-4 and V is TRBV19; 7 bases map to TRBD1. V was clipped by 5 bases and J by 5 bases; unmatched bases: 5. This CDR3 has 14 residues. Germline CDR1 and CDR2: LNHDA and SQIVND (reference sequence). In DNA, the CDR3 is TGTGCCAGTAGTTCCCCCAGGGGGAATGAAAAACTGTTTTTT. Its translation is CASSSPRGNEKLFF.

The chain is built from TRBV11-1 and TRBJ1-2, with D tentatively TRBD1 (5 bases). Trimming pared 5 bases from V and 8 bases from J, leaving 15 bases between. The germline gives CDR1 SGHAT, CDR2 FQDESV (reference sequence). The length of the CDR3 is 13 residues. In DNA form, the CDR3 reads TGTGCCAGCAGCCCGTGGGGCCCTGGAGGCTACACCTTC. Protein: CASSPWGPGGYTF.

The V and J genes are TRBV9 and TRBJ1-2, with TRBD1 identical over 10 bases. Germline V gene data show CDR1 as SGDLS and CDR2 as YYNGEE. J was trimmed by 8 bases and V by 3 bases; bases with no gene match: 7. This CDR3 contains 14 residues. CDR3 residues: CASSGGTGVRGYTF. CDR3 sequence (DNA): TGTGCCAGCAGCGGAGGGACAGGGGTAAGAGGCTACACCTTC.

There are a few counts of this clone. The chain's CDR3 is CASSSILGAYSNQPQHF. In DNA form, the CDR3 reads TGTGCCAGCAGTTCGATCCTGGGGGCATATAGCAATCAGCCCCAGCATTTT. The gene calls are TRBV28 and TRBJ1-5; a weak D match, TRBD1 (6 bases). V gave up 4 bases and J gave up 0 bases, with 16 bases separating them. This CDR3 spans 17 amino acids. The V gene's germline CDR1 is MDHEN and CDR2 SYDVKM. Based on the CDR3 plus reference TRBV28 and TRBJ1-5, the full variable domain is DVKVTQSSRYLVKRTGEKVFLECVQDMDHENMFWYRQDPGLGLRLIYFSYDVKMKEKGDIPEGYSVSREKKERFSLILESASTNQTSMYLCASSSILGAYSNQPQHFGDGTRLSIL.

The chain employs TRBV5-4 and TRBJ2-1; 13 nucleotides agree with TRBD2. The CDR3 extends over 16 amino acids. CDR1 is SGHNT, CDR2 YYREEE, per germline (reference sequence). The V gene end was trimmed by 4 bases and the J gene end by 3 bases; junction bases not matched to a gene: 4. DNA of the CDR3: TGTGCCAGCAGCGGCGGGACTAGCGGGGACTACAATGAGCAGTTCTTC. Its translation is CASSGGTSGDYNEQFF.

The chain recombines TRBV7-2 with TRBJ1-5, with D tentatively TRBD1 (6 bases). Germline loops: CDR1 SGHTA, CDR2 FQGNSA. This CDR3 comprises 15 residues. V was pared by 4 bases and J by 1 base, with 11 bases between. CDR3 nucleotides: TGTGCCAGCAGCTCACAGGGCAGGAGCAATCAGCCCCAGCATTTT. Translating gives CASSSQGRSNQPQHF.

This clone was detected once. The rearrangement joins TRBV6-2 or TRBV6-3 to TRBJ1-1; no clear D gene. The ends were cut back, 3 bases at V and 2 bases at J, with 7 bases in the middle. The CDR3 sequence is 13 residues long. Germline V gene lookup returns CDR1 MNHEY and CDR2 SVGEGT. CDR3 DNA: TGTGCCAGCAGTTATGAGGTTAACACTGAAGCTTTCTTT. This codes for CASSYEVNTEAFF.

The chain is built from TRBV19 and TRBJ1-5; tentative D call: TRBD1 (5 bases). The CDR3 length is 15 residues. The V end was cut by 5 bases, the J end by 4 bases, with 15 bases between. Germline CDR1 reads LNHDA; CDR2 reads SQIVND (reference sequence). In DNA, the CDR3 is TGTGCCAGTAGTCTAGTCCGGACACTTAATCAGCCCCAGCATTTT. Translated, it gives CASSLVRTLNQPQHF.

In this sample, this clone turned up a few times. This CDR3 is CASSLELAGGEQYF. CDR3 coding DNA: TGTGCCAGCAGCTTAGAACTAGCGGGAGGCGAGCAGTACTTC. The V call is TRBV7-2, the J call TRBJ2-7; 12 bases are shared with TRBD2. Germline loops: CDR1 SGHTA, CDR2 FQGNSA. Losses at the gene ends were 1 base for V and 6 bases for J; bases not matched to a gene: 1. This CDR3 comprises 14 residues.

V gene TRBV5-1 combines with J gene TRBJ2-7, with 7 bases lining up with TRBD2. Losses at the gene ends were 3 bases for V and 3 bases for J; bases not matched to a gene: 3. From germline, CDR1 is SGHRS and CDR2 YFSETQ. The CDR3 totals 13 residues. The DNA of the CDR3 is TGCGCCAGCAGCTCTGGACTAGTCTACGAGCAGTACTTC. This translates into CASSSGLVYEQYF.

The rearrangement links TRBV19 to TRBJ1-1; maybe TRBD1 (5 bases). V lost 8 bases and J lost 3, with 19 bases in between. There are 15 residues in the CDR3. CDR1 and CDR2 from the germline V gene are LNHDA and SQIVND (reference sequence). The CDR3 protein is CASGPGGSLYTEAFF. CDR3 in DNA: TGTGCCAGTGGTCCGGGGGGATCGCTCTACACTGAAGCTTTCTTT.

CDR3 in DNA: TGTGCCAGCAGCCCTTACCCTCCGGGACAGACACACTATGGCTACACCTTC. The encoded protein is CASSPYPPGQTHYGYTF. The chain employs TRBV6-2 or TRBV6-3 and TRBJ1-2; 7 nucleotides align to TRBD1. The germline V gene has CDR1 MNHEY and CDR2 SVGEGT. With V trimmed by 6 bases and J by 3 bases, 16 bases remained unmatched. The CDR3 covers 17 residues.

This clone was detected once. The chain links TRBV11-2 to TRBJ2-2; the D is unclear. The CDR3 is made up of 16 amino acids. In germline, CDR1 is SGHAT, CDR2 FQNNGV. The germline V and J ends were trimmed by 6 bases and 6 bases, with 20 bases remaining between them. In nucleotides, the CDR3 is TGTGCCAGCAGGGAACAACCGCGGAGTCTCTCCGGGGAGCTGTTTTTT. This encodes CASREQPRSLSGELFF.